In its sample, the clone carrying this T cell receptor (beta chain) was seen many times. PBMCs came from more than 9 ml fresh peripheral blood. CDR1 and CDR2 (germline): SNHLY, FYNNEI. This CDR3 is built from 15 residues. The V segment lost 6 bases and the J segment 3 bases; nucleotides outside the gene matches: 6. This sample was included in a study of T cells in Graves' hyperthyroidism and ophthalmopathy. Using RNA transcripts as the source, TCR beta CDR3 regions were amplified. TCR CDR3 underwent first-round RT-PCR with the HTBI primer set. TCRdb redid the calling of the multiplex PCR reads with MiXCR, one entry per CDR3 protein. The sample holds about 380,000 distinct CDR3 sequences; about 18% are singletons and the top ten take over 35%.

The specimen sequenced was blood. This sequence was found in a man younger than 35 with Graves' ophthalmopathy. V usage is TRBV2 and J usage is TRBJ1-3; TRBD1 matches at 9 bases. DNA of the CDR3: TGTGCCAGCAGCCGGACAGGGGTATATGGAAACACCATATATTTT. Residues: CASSRTGVYGNTIYF.